The present entry profiles one T cell receptor (beta chain) with its context. No cognate antigen has been identified for it. The sample holds no much larger clone one base away, and base qualities are not on file. The sample is drawn from a study of tumor-infiltrating lymphocytes in primary liver carcinoma (dated by TCRdb to 2016 to 2017). Regarding the research as a whole: The five patients, three men and two women aged 30 to 69 years, had hepatocellular carcinoma (four) or combined HCC and intrahepatic cholangiocarcinoma (one). Each sample produced roughly 3.65 to 7.5 million productive TCRbeta reads, and read depth showed no significant difference between tissue types. The 25 tumor region samples were profiled with Agilent mRNA microarrays so that TCRbeta repertoire diversity could be related to the local molecular phenotype. TCRbeta repertoire sequencing, expression microarrays and whole-exome sequencing were combined in the study across five regions of each liver tumor, with adjacent normal tissue and blood also included. A total of about 35 specimens from 5 patients went through TCRbeta repertoire sequencing, namely 25 tumor regions, 5 adjacent noncancerous liver tissues and 5 peripheral blood samples. Tumors of the five patients were stage T1-T3 N0M0 with maximum diameters of about 4.2 to 11 cm. Reproducibility between technical replicate repertoires was high, with correlation coefficients above 0.95 and mean shared-clone rates roughly 0.91.

What the authors observed across the whole study: Compared with blood, tumors had a significantly larger share of the repertoire taken up by the top 250 clones (p = 0.039). Because only the TCR beta chain was sequenced and unpaired alpha chains were not captured, true repertoire diversity is likely underestimated. Because the samples were bulk and unsorted, CD4+ and CD8+ T cell repertoires could not be compared. Repertoire overlap was found to be higher between tumor regions (mean about 35%) than between tumor-adjacent (roughly 17%) or tumor-blood (about 15%) pairs, consistent with antigen-driven expansion. The study included only five or six patients, and the authors note findings should be validated in a larger study. Only roughly 7-24% of top clones appeared in all five regions of a tumor, which suggests that tumor-infiltrating T cells are spatially heterogeneous.

Total RNA and DNA were co-extracted without cell sorting from around 20-30 mg of bulk tissue using the AllPrep DNA/RNA mini kit. Between late 2015 and March 2016, a few patients in China with histopathologically diagnosed primary liver carcinoma had surgical resection. Patients had chronic HBV infection and were treatment-naive at sampling. Each tumor was sampled at five spatially separated regions: the superior, inferior, left-lateral and right-lateral poles and the tumor centre. Histological examination found more than 80% viable tumor cells in every tumor sample. Fresh tumor and adjacent tissue pieces were bisected, with one half stored in RNAlater at -80 degrees C and the other half sent for histology. Reading from cysteine to phenylalanine, the CDR3 counts 17 amino acids. CDR3 DNA is the only sequence kept; it has 51 bases, read in frame from the first base. The germline V gene encodes CDR1 SGHAT and CDR2 FQDESV (reference sequence). V is cut by 1 base and J by 0 bases, and the space between the germline ends is 15 bases.

Using a constant-region primer and ProtoScript II reverse transcriptase, TCRbeta-specific cDNA was reverse-transcribed from roughly 500 ng total RNA. Three nested multiplex PCR rounds, following a slightly modified ARM-PCR procedure, were used to build the TCRbeta libraries. Each of the first two PCR rounds ran for roughly 11 cycles and used multiplex TRBV1-TRBV30 forward primers together with a Cbeta reverse primer. Sample barcodes and Illumina adapters were attached in a final 25-cycle PCR using Deep VentR polymerase. Before sequencing, amplicons of 200-500 bp were purified from gel using a QIAquick gel extraction kit. The TCRbeta amplicons were sequenced with 250-bp paired-end reads on an Illumina HiSeq 2500. The study's processing was this. Trimmomatic v0.33 was used to quality-trim the reads, and FLASH v1.2.11 was used to merge paired reads so that full CDR3 sequences could be recovered. V, D and J germline segments were assigned to the rearranged TCRbeta sequences using MiGEC v1.2.1b. Clonotype statistics and Shannon-Wiener diversity indices were calculated with VDJtools v1.0.0. Except for diversity analysis, only each sample's 250 most abundant clonotypes were used in subsequent analyses to reduce sampling bias. TCRdb reprocessing: public reads trimmed at Q25 with fastp, clones called with MiXCR, in-frame beta chains kept. CDR3 protein sequences are deduplicated, and each keeps its most common genes and DNA. In this record, the V and J calls reflect TCRdb's handling and not the investigators' own analysis. The sample records more than 100,000 distinct CDR3 sequences, roughly three fifths of which are singletons. The ten largest clonotypes hold approximately 10% of the sample.

The sequence came from a woman between 55 and 75 years old with primary liver carcinoma and hepatitis B virus infection. The chain uses TRBV11-1 and TRBJ1-1; the D gene is perhaps TRBD1, from 5 matching bases. Sequencing was performed on liver tumor tissue from sampling region 1. What this sample's cell subset or site label stands for: tumor region T1, superior pole. The DNA sequence is given as TGTGCCAGCAGCTTAGTGGGGACGGGAACGATGAACACTGAAGCTTTCTTT. Translation gives CASSLVGTGTMNTEAFF. Here the CDR3 is joined to the reference TRBV11-1 and TRBJ1-1 genes, and the full variable domain is: EAEVAQSPRYKITEKSQAVAFWCDPISGHATLYWYRQILGQGPELLVQFQDESVVDDSQLPKDRFSAERLKGVDSTLKIQPAELGDSAMYLCASSLVGTGTMNTEAFFGQGTRLTVV.